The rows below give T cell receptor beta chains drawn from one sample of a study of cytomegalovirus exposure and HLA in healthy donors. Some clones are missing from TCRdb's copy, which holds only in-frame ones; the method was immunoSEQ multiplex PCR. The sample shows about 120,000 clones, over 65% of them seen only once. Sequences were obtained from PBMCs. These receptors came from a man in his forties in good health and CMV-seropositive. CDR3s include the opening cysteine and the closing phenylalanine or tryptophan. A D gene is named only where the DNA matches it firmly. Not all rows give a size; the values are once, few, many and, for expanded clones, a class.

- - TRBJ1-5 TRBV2 TGTGCCAGCAGAGAAACACAGGGAGTGTGGCCCCAGCATTTT CASRETQGVWPQHF
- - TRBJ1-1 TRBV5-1 TGCGCCAGCAGCCCAATCGGACAGAACACTGAAGCTTTCTTT CASSPIGQNTEAFF
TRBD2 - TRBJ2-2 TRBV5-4 TGTGCCAGCAGCTTGGTTTTACTAGCGGGTAACACCGGGGAGCTGTTTTTT CASSLVLLAGNTGELFF
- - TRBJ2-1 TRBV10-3 TGTGCCATCAGCCCCGGGACAACATACAATGAGCAGTTCTTC CAISPGTTYNEQFF
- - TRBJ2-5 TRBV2 TGTGCCAGCAGCCGAGACAGTTTGGAGACCCAGTACTTC CASSRDSLETQYF
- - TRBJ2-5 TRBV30 TGTGCCTGGTCTTCGGGGGAGACCCAGTACTTC CAWSSGETQYF
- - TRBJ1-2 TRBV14 TGTGCCAGCAGCCCTGACTGGTATGGCTACACCTTC CASSPDWYGYTF
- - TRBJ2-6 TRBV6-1 TGTGCCAGCAGGGAGGATTTCTCTGGGGCCAACGTCCTGACTTTC CASREDFSGANVLTF
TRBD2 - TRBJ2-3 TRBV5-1 TGCGCCAGCAAGCGGGGGAGCACAGATACGCAGTATTTT CASKRGSTDTQYF
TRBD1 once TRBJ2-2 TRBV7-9 TGTGCCAGCAGCCCAGGCGACAGGGCTGACGGGGAGCTGTTTTTT CASSPGDRADGELFF